These 26 T cell receptor beta chains were sequenced from one sample in a study of control samples from healthy donors and cancer patients. Repertoires were generated with immunoSEQ multiplex PCR, while TCRdb's copy carries only in-frame clones and drops some. Of about 95,000 clones in the sample, approximately 80% were seen once. The sequenced material came from blood. The source is a man aged 25-40 years in good health.

This rearrangement joins TRBV7-9 to TRBJ2-3; weak D call: TRBD2 (5 bases). Germline V lookup: CDR1 SEHNR, CDR2 FQNEAQ (reference sequence). The CDR3 totals 13 residues. Trimming left V 4 bases short and J 4 bases short, with 9 bases between. CDR3: CASSSRGPDTQYF. The CDR3 DNA is TGTGCCAGCAGCTCCCGAGGGCCAGATACGCAGTATTTT.

A single count supports this clone. The rearrangement links TRBV28 to TRBJ2-3; 7 bases map to TRBD1. V shed 4 bases and J 0 bases; nucleotides not matched to a gene: 1. This CDR3 contains 14 residues. Germline CDR1 is MDHEN and CDR2 is SYDVKM. The CDR3 sequence: CASSSGGSTDTQYF. For the CDR3, the DNA is TGTGCCAGCAGTTCAGGGGGTAGCACAGATACGCAGTATTTT.

V usage is TRBV7-9 and J usage is TRBJ1-6; 10 bases are shared with TRBD1. The V gene's germline CDR1 is SEHNR and CDR2 FQNEAQ (reference sequence). CDR3 length: 15 amino acids. Trimming took 1 base from V and 10 from J; bases not matched to a gene: 4. The CDR3 reads CASSLVGTGESPLHF. CDR3 sequence (DNA): TGTGCCAGCAGCTTAGTGGGGACAGGGGAATCACCCCTCCACTTT.

Only a few counts were recorded for this clone. The J gene is TRBJ1-1, the V gene TRBV11-2, with unresolved D. This CDR3 spans 13 amino acids. V dropped 5 bases and J dropped 5 bases, with 12 bases sitting between them. Germline CDR1 SGHAT, CDR2 FQNNGV. The CDR3 coding sequence is TGTGCCAGCAGCCCTCTGATGGGGACTGAAGCTTTCTTT. This encodes CASSPLMGTEAFF.

CDR3 residues: CATSKTGPVPGELFF. CDR3 bases: TGTGCCACCAGCAAGACAGGGCCCGTGCCCGGGGAGCTGTTTTTT. The genes are TRBV15 and TRBJ2-2, with TRBD1 identical over 7 bases. This CDR3 comprises 15 residues. CDR1 is LNHNV, CDR2 YYDKDF, per germline (reference sequence). Trimming at V came to 4 bases and at J to 6 bases, leaving 8 bases not matched to a gene.

CDR3 sequence (DNA): TGTGCCAGCAGCCGCGGATGGGGCAGGGAGGCTTCACCCCTCCACTTT. Protein product: CASSRGWGREASPLHF. The J gene is TRBJ1-6, the V gene TRBV7-2; possible D gene TRBD1, 5 bases. Germline-derived CDR1 and CDR2 are SGHTA and FQGNSA. V gave up 5 bases and J gave up 9 bases, with 20 bases separating them. This CDR3 region has 16 residues.

The chain links TRBV19 to TRBJ2-1; D is tentatively TRBD1 or TRBD2 (5 bases each). The length of the CDR3 is 14 residues. The V gene's germline CDR1 is LNHDA and CDR2 SQIVND (reference sequence). Trimming removed 3 bases from V and 3 bases from J, with 9 bases in between. CDR3: CASSMRGFYNEQFF. The CDR3 DNA is TGTGCCAGTAGTATGAGGGGTTTCTACAATGAGCAGTTCTTC.

The chain links TRBV7-3 to TRBJ1-4, with D maybe TRBD1 (6 bases). CDR3 length: 15 amino acids. Germline-derived CDR1 and CDR2 are SGHTA and FQGTGA. V lost 6 bases, J lost 5 bases, and 16 bases lay in between. The CDR3 loop reads CASSHRVTSNEKLFF. CDR3 sequence (DNA): TGTGCCAGCAGTCACAGGGTAACTTCAAATGAAAAACTGTTTTTT.

J is TRBJ2-2 and V is TRBV7-8; D is uncertain. The V end lost 1 base, the J end lost 12 bases, and 6 bases lay between the germline ends. Looked up from germline, CDR1 is SGHVS and CDR2 is FQNEAQ. The CDR3 is 11 amino acids. CDR3 region: CASSLGVKLFF. CDR3 coding DNA: TGTGCCAGCAGCTTAGGAGTGAAGCTGTTTTTT.

J is TRBJ2-3 and V is TRBV6-4, with D perhaps TRBD2 (7 bases). The V end lost 5 bases, the J end lost 4 bases, and 16 bases lay between the germline ends. Germline V CDR1 and CDR2: MRHNA, SNTAGT. This CDR3 contains 15 residues. CDR3 region: CASSKSAGAADTQYF. The CDR3 DNA is TGTGCCAGCAGTAAGTCCGCGGGGGCCGCAGATACGCAGTATTTT.

The CDR3 region is CASSLELGTGGNTGELFF. In DNA, the CDR3 is TGTGCCAGCAGCTTGGAGCTTGGGACAGGGGGGAACACCGGGGAGCTGTTTTTT. The chain is built from TRBV5-6 and TRBJ2-2; 11 nucleotides match TRBD1. The CDR3 runs 18 residues. CDR1 SGHDT and CDR2 YYEEEE come from the germline V gene. The V gene end was trimmed by 0 bases and the J gene end by 1 base; junction bases not matched to a gene: 5.

This clone was detected a few times. The V and J genes are TRBV6-5 and TRBJ1-3, with a weak D call TRBD1 (6 bases). The length of the CDR3 is 16 residues. Germline-derived CDR1 and CDR2 are MNHEY and SVGAGI. V gave up 0 bases and J gave up 0 bases, with 9 bases separating them. The CDR3 coding sequence is TGTGCCAGCAGTTACTCCAGGGGCCTCTCTGGAAACACCATATATTTT. Amino acids: CASSYSRGLSGNTIYF.

A single count supports this clone. The rearrangement joins TRBV7-2 to TRBJ2-5; tentative D call: TRBD1 (5 bases). V was trimmed by 3 bases and J by 3 bases, leaving 11 bases between them. The CDR3 totals 14 residues. Germline V gene lookup returns CDR1 SGHTA and CDR2 FQGNSA. The CDR3 DNA reads TGTGCCAGCAGCTTGGGTGACAGTGAAGAGACCCAGTACTTC. This encodes CASSLGDSEETQYF.

Of note for this clone: The junction departs from germline at one end; a sequencing error may be responsible. This rearrangement joins TRBV27 to TRBJ1-2; perhaps TRBD1 as D (6 bases). The CDR3 is made up of 13 amino acids. From germline, CDR1 is MNHEY and CDR2 SMNVEV (reference sequence). The CDR3 DNA is TGTGCCAGCAGTCTATCCGGGACACACGGCTACACCTTC. Translation: CASSLSGTHGYTF.

This clone was seen a single time. J is TRBJ2-7 and V is TRBV7-3, with D maybe TRBD2 (5 bases). The germline gives CDR1 SGHTA, CDR2 FQGTGA. Trimming removed 6 bases at V and 5 bases at J, with 14 bases between. The CDR3 runs to 13 residues. CDR3 sequence reads: CASRSAASNEQYF. CDR3 DNA: TGTGCCAGCAGGTCAGCGGCGTCCAACGAGCAGTACTTC.

The chain couples TRBV5-6 to TRBJ2-7; TRBD1 is a possible D gene (6 bases). V lost 1 base, J lost 7 bases, and 9 bases lay in between. The CDR3 length is 12 residues. Germline CDR1 reads SGHDT; CDR2 reads YYEEEE. The CDR3 DNA reads TGTGCCAGCAGCTTGACAGGGAGAGAGCAGTACTTC. Translation: CASSLTGREQYF.

The chain employs TRBV14 and TRBJ2-3; the D gene is possibly TRBD1 (6 bases). Deletions cut 0 bases from V and 3 bases from J, with 13 bases between. The CDR3 is made up of 16 amino acids. Germline values: CDR1 SGHDN, CDR2 FVKESK. Here the CDR3 reads CASSQDRGGWTDTQYF. The CDR3 bases are TGTGCCAGCAGCCAAGATCGAGGGGGTTGGACAGATACGCAGTATTTT.

V and J are TRBV4-1 and TRBJ1-6; no definite D call. V was trimmed by 0 bases and J by 10 bases, leaving 10 bases between them. This CDR3 region has 14 residues. The germline V gene encodes CDR1 MGHRA and CDR2 YSYEKL. For the CDR3, the DNA is TGCGCCAGCAGCCAAGATGTGGGGAACTCACCCCTCCACTTT. Translated: CASSQDVGNSPLHF.

This chain uses TRBV7-9 with TRBJ1-2; 8 bases fit TRBD1. The CDR3 is 13 amino acids. Germline CDR1 and CDR2: SEHNR and FQNEAQ (reference sequence). The J segment lost 6 bases and the V segment lost 1 base, leaving 1 base of the junction unmatched. CDR3: CASSLGTGNGYTF. The CDR3 DNA is TGTGCCAGCAGCTTAGGGACAGGGAATGGCTACACCTTC.

The chain couples TRBV6-1 to TRBJ2-7, with TRBD1 identical over 7 bases. The germline V gene encodes CDR1 MNHNS and CDR2 SASEGT. V shed 3 bases and J 2 bases; nucleotides not matched to a gene: 10. This CDR3 comprises 16 residues. CDR3: CASSDHTGTVTYEQYF. The CDR3 nucleotides read TGTGCCAGCAGTGACCATACCGGGACAGTTACCTACGAGCAGTACTTC.

The chain couples TRBV15 to TRBJ2-5, with unresolved D. The germline V gene has CDR1 LNHNV and CDR2 YYDKDF (reference sequence). V lost 1 base and J lost 3, with 3 bases in between. This CDR3 has 12 amino acids. The CDR3 reads CATSRAEETQYF. CDR3 in DNA: TGTGCCACCAGCAGAGCCGAAGAGACCCAGTACTTC.

The chain links TRBV6-1 to TRBJ2-3; tentative D call: TRBD2 (6 bases). The length of the CDR3 is 15 residues. CDR1 is MNHNS, CDR2 SASEGT, per germline. The V gene lost 3 bases and the J gene lost 5 bases, with 15 bases spanning the gap. The CDR3 DNA reads TGTGCCAGCAGTGAGAGGGACTTCGAGGAAGATACGCAGTATTTT. Residues: CASSERDFEEDTQYF.

This clone turned up a few times. The J gene is TRBJ2-5, the V gene TRBV5-1, with 7 positions matching TRBD2. Trimming removed 4 bases from V and 5 bases from J; junction bases left unmatched: 8. This CDR3 is 14 amino acids long. Germline V gene lookup returns CDR1 SGHRS and CDR2 YFSETQ. This chain's CDR3 is CASSLPTSSETQYF. The CDR3 nucleotides read TGCGCCAGCAGCCTACCGACTAGCTCGGAGACCCAGTACTTC.

This chain uses TRBV30 with TRBJ2-1; D perhaps matches TRBD2 (7 bases). Germline CDR1 reads GTSNPN; CDR2 reads SVGIG (reference sequence). The V and J ends lost 2 bases and 4 bases respectively, with 18 bases between them. The CDR3 spans 16 residues. The CDR3 DNA reads TGTGCCTGGAGTCGGGGGGCTAGCGGAAAATACAATGAGCAGTTCTTC. Translated, it gives CAWSRGASGKYNEQFF.

The V and J genes are TRBV27 and TRBJ1-2; TRBD1 agrees at 11 bases. The CDR3 totals 16 residues. Germline V gives CDR1 MNHEY, CDR2 SMNVEV (reference sequence). The junction had 4 bases not matched to a gene; V was cut back by 0 bases and J by 4 bases. CDR3 sequence (DNA): TGTGCCAGCAGTTTATCCCGGACAGGGGGCATCTATGGCTACACCTTC. It translates to CASSLSRTGGIYGYTF.

CDR3 bases: TGTGCCAGCAGCTCCGGGGATGGCTACACCTTC. Amino acid sequence: CASSSGDGYTF. The chain uses TRBV27 and TRBJ1-2; D is unresolved. The ends were cut back, 6 bases at V and 6 bases at J, with 8 bases in the middle. Per germline, CDR1 MNHEY and CDR2 SMNVEV (reference sequence). This CDR3 comprises 11 residues.